This entry lists 12 T cell receptor beta chains sequenced from one sample in a study of blood T cell repertoires in COVID-19. Clones were sequenced by immunoSEQ multiplex PCR, and TCRdb holds only the in-frame ones, with some missing. The table records roughly 380,000 clones, roughly 90% of them present only once. The sequenced material came from peripheral blood. The receptor source for this set is a woman aged 60-70 years with COVID-19, enrolled during active disease.

The CDR3 spells CASSLGDRGGYTF. For the CDR3, the DNA is TGCGCCAGCAGCTTGGGGGACAGGGGTGGCTACACCTTC. J is TRBJ1-2 and V is TRBV5-1, with 10 bases identical to TRBD1. V lost 0 bases and J lost 7; bases outside the gene matches: 0. CDR3 length equals 13 residues. The germline CDR1 and CDR2 sequences are SGHRS and YFSETQ. Complete variable domain (other parts from reference TRBV5-1 and TRBJ1-2): KAGVTQTPRYLIKTRGQQVTLSCSPISGHRSVSWYQQTPGQGLQFLFEYFSETQRNKGNFPGRFSGRQFSNSRSEMNVSTLELGDSALYLCASSLGDRGGYTFGSGTRLTVV.

The rearrangement links TRBV6-6 to TRBJ1-2; D perhaps matches TRBD1 (5 bases). The germline gives CDR1 MNHNY, CDR2 SVGAGI (reference sequence). Trimming shortened V by 0 bases and J by 3 bases, and 8 bases separated the two germline ends. The CDR3 contains 14 residues. This CDR3 reads CASSYSGGDYGYTF. DNA of the CDR3: TGTGCCAGCAGTTACTCCGGGGGGGACTATGGCTACACCTTC.

The chain joins TRBV10-1 to TRBJ2-2; TRBD2 agrees at 12 bases. The CDR3 covers 17 residues. V shed 7 bases and J 6 bases; nucleotides not matched to a gene: 12. From germline, CDR1 is WNHNN and CDR2 SYGVQD (reference sequence). The CDR3 sequence: CASIGKYLAGGAGELFF. CDR3 in DNA: TGCGCCAGCATCGGGAAGTACCTAGCGGGGGGGGCCGGGGAGCTGTTTTTT.

This chain joins TRBV2 and TRBJ2-7; 9 bases align to TRBD1. The V gene's germline CDR1 is SNHLY and CDR2 FYNNEI. After removal of 6 bases from V and 0 bases from J, the junction contained 3 bases not matched to a gene. This CDR3 has 14 residues. CDR3 in DNA: TGTGCCAGCAGAGGGACAGGGCCCTCCTACGAGCAGTACTTC. Residues: CASRGTGPSYEQYF.

The chain has TRBV5-1 and TRBJ1-4, with 7 bases matching TRBD1. The length of the CDR3 is 14 residues. V trimming: 5 bases; J trimming: 5 bases; junction bases outside the gene matches: 6. CDR1 and CDR2 (germline): SGHRS, YFSETQ. CDR3 nucleotide sequence: TGCGCCAGCAGTTCACAGGGGAACAATGAAAAACTGTTTTTT. It specifies CASSSQGNNEKLFF.

The rearrangement joins TRBV5-5 to TRBJ1-1, with 7 nucleotides matching TRBD1. Germline trimming cut 4 bases from V and 1 base from J; bases unmatched to any gene: 4. This CDR3 spans 14 amino acids. Germline V gene sequence: CDR1 SGHKS, CDR2 YYEKEE (reference sequence). As DNA, the CDR3 is TGTGCCAGCAGCCTGGGACAGCGGAACACTGAAGCTTTCTTT. Amino acids: CASSLGQRNTEAFF.

The CDR3 DNA follows: TGCGCCAGCAGCTTATCGGACATGAACACTGAAGCTTTCTTT. Protein sequence: CASSLSDMNTEAFF. This chain uses TRBV5-1 with TRBJ1-1, with a tentative D call TRBD1 (5 bases). This CDR3 region has 14 residues. Germline CDR1 SGHRS, CDR2 YFSETQ. Trimming left V 2 bases short and J 0 bases short, with 8 bases between.

This chain links TRBV13 with TRBJ1-1; D unclear. Trimming pared 3 bases from V and 2 bases from J, leaving 16 bases between. The CDR3 extends over 16 amino acids. CDR1 and CDR2 (germline): PRHDT, FYEKMQ (reference sequence). CDR3 coding DNA: TGTGCCAGCAGCTTCGACGGCCGGGGAGTTAACACTGAAGCTTTCTTT. Translated, it gives CASSFDGRGVNTEAFF.

This clone was observed a few times. The germline gene is not matched at one end of the junction; a read error may be the cause. The chain combines TRBV12-3 or TRBV12-4 with TRBJ1-6; 7 nucleotides agree with TRBD1. This CDR3 is 11 amino acids long. The CDR3, as DNA: TGTGCCAGCAGTTTAGAGGGGGCGCAGGACTTT. It specifies CASSLEGAQDF.

The J gene is TRBJ1-1, the V gene TRBV6-5, with D uncertain. Germline CDR1 MNHEY, CDR2 SVGAGI. The germline V and J ends were trimmed by 5 bases and 4 bases, with 14 bases remaining between them. The CDR3 runs 14 residues. The CDR3 nucleotides read TGTGCCAGCAGTCTCGAGGCGGGGTTCACTGAAGCTTTCTTT. Translating gives CASSLEAGFTEAFF.

The chain links TRBV5-1 to TRBJ1-2; TRBD1 matches 7 bases. The CDR3 runs 14 residues. With V trimmed by 4 bases and J by 1 base, 4 bases remained unmatched. Germline V gene sequence: CDR1 SGHRS, CDR2 YFSETQ. The CDR3 spells CASSVRQGNYGYTF. Written as DNA, the CDR3 is TGCGCCAGCAGCGTAAGACAGGGTAACTATGGCTACACCTTC.

This chain connects TRBV29-1 to TRBJ1-2, with 9 bases matching TRBD1. J was trimmed by 6 bases and V by 7 bases; bases with no gene match: 9. Germline V gene lookup returns CDR1 SQVTM and CDR2 ANQGSEA. The CDR3 totals 13 residues. The chain's CDR3 is CSATRTGDDGYTF. For the CDR3, the DNA is TGCAGCGCGACCCGGACAGGGGACGATGGCTACACCTTC.